The 20 T cell receptor beta chains below come from one sample, sequenced in a study of early T cells in non-severe SARS-CoV-2 infection. TCRdb fed the 5' RACE reads into MiXCR, producing one record per CDR3 protein. Of about 82,000 distinct CDR3 sequences in the sample, approximately 13% were seen once. The specimen sequenced was whole blood. These receptors were taken from an adult who was a healthcare worker with PCR-confirmed SARS-CoV-2 infection or an uninfected control (not recorded which).

This chain uses TRBV28 with TRBJ2-7; D ambiguous. The ends were cut back, 1 base at V and 6 bases at J, with 7 bases in the middle. The germline V gene encodes CDR1 MDHEN and CDR2 SYDVKM. The CDR3 loop spans 12 amino acids. Written as DNA, the CDR3 is TGTGCCAGCAGTTTATTAGGGCGCGAGCAGTACTTC. As protein: CASSLLGREQYF.

V and J are TRBV11-3 and TRBJ2-1, with 11 nucleotides matching TRBD1. Germline loops: CDR1 SGHNT, CDR2 YENEEA. With 2 bases clipped from V and 6 bases from J, the junction kept 3 bases outside the gene matches. This CDR3 has 15 amino acids. For the CDR3, the DNA is TGTGCCAGCAGCTTACTCGGGACAGGGGGCAATGAGCAGTTCTTC. Its translation is CASSLLGTGGNEQFF.

This clonotype was observed a handful of times. The chain recombines TRBV6-2 or TRBV6-3 with TRBJ1-1; D is unresolved. CDR1 and CDR2 from the germline V gene are MNHEY and SVGEGT. V lost 8 bases and J lost 4, with 17 bases in between. This CDR3 spans 14 amino acids. CDR3 region: CASLPRGSGTEAFF. As DNA, the CDR3 is TGTGCCAGCCTACCCCGTGGGAGTGGCACTGAAGCTTTCTTT.

This clonotype has a handful of counts. As DNA, the CDR3 is TGTGCCAGCAGTGTTACCGGGACAGGGGTAGACTCACCCCTCCACTTT. Translated: CASSVTGTGVDSPLHF. The rearrangement uses TRBV2 and TRBJ1-6, with 10 bases that match TRBD1. Germline CDR1 reads SNHLY; CDR2 reads FYNNEI. Germline trimming cut 4 bases from V and 10 bases from J; bases unmatched to any gene: 10. This CDR3 has 16 amino acids. Filled out from reference TRBV2 and TRBJ1-6, the complete variable domain reads EPEVTQTPSHQVTQMGQEVILRCVPISNHLYFYWYRQILGQKVEFLVSFYNNEISEKSEIFDDQFSVERPDGSNFTLKIRSTKLEDSAMYFCASSVTGTGVDSPLHFGNGTRLTVT.

The chain joins TRBV4-1 to TRBJ2-6, with D perhaps TRBD2 (7 bases). Germline V gene sequence: CDR1 MGHRA, CDR2 YSYEKL. This CDR3 contains 19 residues. Trimming took 1 base from V and 1 from J, leaving 17 bases between them. CDR3: CASSQVSGGVGSGANVLTF. The CDR3 region has the DNA TGCGCCAGCAGCCAAGTTTCGGGGGGCGTTGGGTCTGGGGCCAACGTCCTGACTTTC.

This clonotype was counted between two and nine times. V usage is TRBV7-9 and J usage is TRBJ2-1; D unclear. V lost 7 bases and J 3 bases, leaving 19 bases between the germline ends. Germline V gene sequence: CDR1 SEHNR, CDR2 FQNEAQ (reference sequence). The CDR3 consists of 16 residues. Here the CDR3 DNA reads TGTGCCAGCACCCTGAGGACCGCCTGGGACTACAATGAGCAGTTCTTC. Translated: CASTLRTAWDYNEQFF.

The V gene is TRBV29-1, the J gene TRBJ2-3; 8 nucleotides line up with TRBD1. J lost 5 bases, V lost 8 bases, and 6 bases had no gene match. CDR1 SQVTM and CDR2 ANQGSEA come from the germline V gene. The CDR3 totals 12 residues. The CDR3, as DNA: TGCAGCACCCAGGGGGCAAGAGATACGCAGTATTTT. As protein: CSTQGARDTQYF.

This clonotype has just a few counts. The genes are TRBV27 and TRBJ1-6; 8 bases agree with TRBD1. The V gene end was trimmed by 0 bases and the J gene end by 12 bases; junction bases not matched to a gene: 16. CDR3 length: 18 amino acids. Per germline, CDR1 MNHEY and CDR2 SMNVEV (reference sequence). The CDR3 DNA sequence: TGTGCCAGCAGTTTATCGTCCACAGGGGGTTTATCAAATGGACCCCTCCACTTT. It yields the protein CASSLSSTGGLSNGPLHF.

This clonotype was seen only a few times. The rearrangement links TRBV20-1 to TRBJ2-3, with 12 bases that match TRBD2. In germline, CDR1 is DFQATT, CDR2 SNEGSKA (reference sequence). This CDR3 contains 13 residues. The CDR3 nucleotides read TGCAGCGGCGGGACTAGCGGGACAGATACGCAGTATTTT. Its protein product is CSGGTSGTDTQYF.

This clonotype appeared a few times. J is TRBJ1-1 and V is TRBV18; D uncertain. This CDR3 spans 16 amino acids. V shed 6 bases and J shed 1 base, with 18 bases lying between them. The germline V gene encodes CDR1 KGHSH and CDR2 LQKENI. The CDR3 sequence is CASSPPLAGANTEAFF. DNA of the CDR3: TGTGCCAGCTCCCCTCCCCTGGCAGGTGCGAACACTGAAGCTTTCTTT.

The V gene is TRBV2, the J gene TRBJ1-1, with unresolved D. V was clipped by 4 bases and J by 10 bases, with 13 bases between them. CDR3 length equals 12 residues. The germline gives CDR1 SNHLY, CDR2 FYNNEI. The CDR3 DNA is TGTGCCAGCAGTGGAAAGGCTTATGGAGCTTTCTTT. It is translated as CASSGKAYGAFF.

This clonotype appeared a few times. J is TRBJ1-1 and V is TRBV18; 8 bases match TRBD1. This CDR3 is 18 amino acids long. V gave up 3 bases and J gave up 2 bases; unmatched junction bases: 14. Germline V gene sequence: CDR1 KGHSH, CDR2 LQKENI. As DNA, the CDR3 is TGTGCCAGCTCACCTCGGAAACAACGGGACAGGAGAAACACTGAAGCTTTCTTT. Its translation: CASSPRKQRDRRNTEAFF.

The chain links TRBV29-1 to TRBJ1-3; D is unclear. This CDR3 contains 13 residues. The germline V gene has CDR1 SQVTM and CDR2 ANQGSEA. The V and J ends lost 7 bases and 0 bases respectively, with 10 bases between them. CDR3 amino acids: CSARTGSGNTIYF. CDR3 nucleotides: TGCAGCGCCCGGACGGGCTCTGGAAACACCATATATTTT.

This clonotype has ten or more counts. The chain uses TRBV6-1 and TRBJ2-1; 12 bases line up with TRBD2. J was trimmed by 4 bases and V by 3 bases; bases with no gene match: 7. The CDR3 sequence is 17 residues long. The germline CDR1 and CDR2 sequences are MNHNS and SASEGT. The CDR3 loop reads CASSEGGLAGQYNEQFF. In DNA form, the CDR3 reads TGTGCCAGCAGTGAGGGGGGACTAGCGGGTCAGTACAATGAGCAGTTCTTC.

The chain couples TRBV7-2 to TRBJ2-1; D perhaps matches TRBD2 (5 bases). The CDR3 length is 12 residues. Germline-derived CDR1 and CDR2 are SGHTA and FQGNSA. V was clipped by 4 bases and J by 7 bases, with 8 bases between them. The CDR3 DNA sequence: TGTGCCAGCAGCTCGACGGGGAATGAGCAGTTCTTC. This encodes CASSSTGNEQFF.

The sample holds one count of this clonotype. V gene TRBV19 combines with J gene TRBJ2-3; 8 nucleotides line up with TRBD2. Germline V lookup: CDR1 LNHDA, CDR2 SQIVND (reference sequence). The ends lost 5 bases at V and 6 bases at J; junction bases unmatched: 10. The CDR3 totals 15 residues. The CDR3 loop reads CASSETSAPRDTQYF. Written as DNA, the CDR3 is TGTGCCAGTAGTGAGACTAGCGCCCCGCGGGATACGCAGTATTTT.

This clonotype appeared a few times. This CDR3 reads CSATDSHTDTQYF. CDR3 nucleotides: TGCAGCGCCACCGACAGCCATACAGATACGCAGTATTTT. This chain links TRBV29-1 with TRBJ2-3; tentatively, D is TRBD1 (5 bases). Trimming cost V 7 bases and J 3 bases, with 14 bases left between them. The CDR3 loop spans 13 amino acids. The V gene's germline CDR1 is SQVTM and CDR2 ANQGSEA.

This clonotype was counted many times. This chain uses TRBV11-1 with TRBJ1-4; D is undetermined. There are 15 residues in the CDR3. Between the trimmed V and J ends, which lost 5 bases and 0 bases, there was a span of 10 bases. Germline CDR1 is SGHAT and CDR2 is FQDESV (reference sequence). The CDR3 here is CASSRIQSTNEKLFF. In DNA form, the CDR3 reads TGTGCCAGCAGCAGAATACAGTCAACTAATGAAAAACTGTTTTTT.

This chain joins TRBV2 and TRBJ2-2; D is perhaps TRBD1 (6 bases). The CDR3 is 13 amino acids. From germline, CDR1 is SNHLY and CDR2 FYNNEI. V was cut by 8 bases and J by 1 base, with 8 bases left in between. CDR3 residues: CASGTLNTGELFF. CDR3 bases: TGTGCCAGCGGGACACTGAACACCGGGGAGCTGTTTTTT. Drawing the rest from reference TRBV2 and TRBJ2-2, the complete variable domain is EPEVTQTPSHQVTQMGQEVILRCVPISNHLYFYWYRQILGQKVEFLVSFYNNEISEKSEIFDDQFSVERPDGSNFTLKIRSTKLEDSAMYFCASGTLNTGELFFGEGSRLTVL.

V and J are TRBV29-1 and TRBJ2-1; 7 nucleotides line up with TRBD1. This CDR3 has 14 residues. Germline V CDR1 and CDR2: SQVTM, ANQGSEA. Trimming took 5 bases from V and 6 from J; bases not matched to a gene: 10. CDR3: CSVKTTGKFNEQFF. CDR3 sequence (DNA): TGCAGCGTTAAGACGACAGGGAAGTTCAATGAGCAGTTCTTC.